This TCR beta chain was recovered during a study of T cell responses to AZD1222 COVID-19 vaccine. Worth noting for this clone: The antigen remains undetermined.

Trimming cost V 3 bases and J 3 bases, with 12 bases left between them. Looked up from germline, CDR1 is DFQATT and CDR2 is SNEGSKA (reference sequence). The CDR3 has 14 residues. The method was immunoSEQ multiplex PCR; TCRdb's version includes in-frame clones alone and lacks a portion of them. This repertoire shows 110,000 to 150,000 clones, approximately 90% found once; its top ten account for more than 1.5%. Study-wide points: The sample set comprised mostly white British donors with more females, and clonal diversity was possibly underestimated. Sampling captured repertoires only after the peak T cell response. Unmutated variant regions reportedly attract nearly half of all spike-specific TCRs.

This clonotype was obtained from an adult who received the AZD1222 COVID-19 vaccine. The sample was peripheral blood, taken 28 days after the second AZD1222 dose. The rearrangement joins TRBV20-1 to TRBJ1-5; possible D gene TRBD1, 6 bases. CDR3 region: CSASRQGNNQPQHF. In DNA form, the CDR3 reads TGCAGTGCTAGTAGGCAGGGGAACAATCAGCCCCAGCATTTT.